This T cell receptor (beta chain) was captured in a study of shared clonotypes between healthy human individuals. Study outcomes and limitations: Sampling used blood alone; tissue repertoires probably differ.

The germline CDR1 and CDR2 sequences are SGDLS and YYNGEE. This CDR3 region has 13 residues. To note about this clone: The antigen is undetermined. An end of the junction differs from the germline gene, which may be a read error. Within the sample, other DNA sequences also encode this same CDR3.

Profiled with immunoSEQ multiplex PCR; TCRdb holds only in-frame clones, not every one. The table has more than 500,000 clones, approximately 95% seen once. Terminally differentiated effector memory CD45RA+ cells were left out of the naive CD8 fraction, which was CD45RO-negative and positively selected for CCR7. Material for sequencing was naive CD8+ T cells sorted from blood. This chain links TRBV9 with TRBJ1-2; D gene unclear. The origin of this receptor is a woman in her 30s in good health. CDR3 in amino acids: CASSVEANYGYTF. DNA of the CDR3: TGTGCTAGCAGCGTAGAAGCTAACTATGGCTACACCTTC.